The 10 T cell receptor beta chains below come from one sample, sequenced in a study of prognosis after radiotherapy for stage I lung cancer. Multiplex PCR in two rounds served to amplify TCR beta CDR3 from genomic DNA. Gene-specific primers for each TRBV and TRBJ gene drove first-round PCR. TCRdb re-called the multiplex PCR reads with MiXCR, one entry per CDR3 protein. Among fewer than 25,000 distinct CDR3 sequences listed, around 24% were seen once. The sequencing here drew on PBMCs, taken before or after stereotactic body radiation therapy (not recorded which). The source is a donor over 45 with non-small cell lung cancer.

This clonotype was seen many times. This chain links TRBV2 with TRBJ2-1, with 7 positions matching TRBD1. Germline trimming cut 5 bases from V and 6 bases from J; bases unmatched to any gene: 10. This CDR3 has 15 residues. From germline, CDR1 is SNHLY and CDR2 FYNNEI. CDR3 amino acids: CASSLTGSFGNEQFF. The CDR3 DNA reads TGTGCCAGCAGTTTGACAGGGTCGTTCGGCAATGAGCAGTTCTTC.

The V and J genes are TRBV6-1 and TRBJ2-3, with 7 nucleotides matching TRBD2. Germline V gene data show CDR1 as MNHNS and CDR2 as SASEGT. After removal of 5 bases from V and 7 bases from J, the junction contained 18 bases not matched to a gene. This CDR3 is built from 17 residues. CDR3 in DNA: TGTGCCAGCAGTTACGAGCGGACTAGGAGGGCCTTAAATACGCAGTATTTT. Its translation is CASSYERTRRALNTQYF.

For this clonotype: This is likely an artifact of a read error, given a far larger clone one base away. The DNA of the CDR3 is TGTGCCAGCAGTTACTCCAGCGGGATTGATACGCAGTATTTT. Translation: CASSYSSGIDTQYF. The V gene is TRBV6-5, the J gene TRBJ2-3; 7 nucleotides align to TRBD2. Germline V lookup: CDR1 MNHEY, CDR2 SVGAGI. The V and J ends lost 0 bases and 6 bases, in that order; junction bases with no gene match: 3. The CDR3 loop spans 14 amino acids.

Ten or more counts support this clonotype. The CDR3 loop is CASSPGTSGRGETQYF. DNA for the CDR3: TGTGCCAGCAGTCCCGGGACTAGCGGGAGGGGAGAGACCCAGTACTTC. V and J are TRBV12-3 or TRBV12-4 and TRBJ2-5; 16 bases match TRBD2. V was clipped by 5 bases and J by 4 bases; unmatched bases: 4. The CDR3 sequence is 16 residues long.

This clonotype was observed at least ten times. The chain carries TRBV2 and TRBJ2-1; TRBD1 agrees at 8 bases. CDR3 length: 12 amino acids. Losses at the gene ends were 7 bases for V and 7 bases for J; bases not matched to a gene: 3. From germline, CDR1 is SNHLY and CDR2 FYNNEI. CDR3 sequence reads: CASKTGVNEQFF. CDR3 sequence (DNA): TGTGCCAGCAAGACAGGGGTGAATGAGCAGTTCTTC.

This clonotype showed up many times. The DNA of the CDR3 is TGTGCCAGCAGCCCTTCGACAGGTCGGGATGAAAAACTGTTTTTT. This sequence encodes CASSPSTGRDEKLFF. This rearrangement joins TRBV9 to TRBJ1-4; D perhaps matches TRBD1 (6 bases). CDR1 is SGDLS, CDR2 YYNGEE, per germline. The CDR3 spans 15 residues. V lost 4 bases and J 6 bases, leaving 16 bases between the germline ends. Drawing the rest from reference TRBV9 and TRBJ1-4, the complete variable domain is DSGVTQTPKHLITATGQRVTLRCSPRSGDLSVYWYQQSLDQGLQFLIQYYNGEERAKGNILERFSAQQFPDLHSELNLSSLELGDSALYFCASSPSTGRDEKLFFGSGTQLSVL.

In this sample, this clonotype turned up many times. The chain employs TRBV5-6 and TRBJ1-3; D is possibly TRBD1 (6 bases). This CDR3 has 15 residues. Trimming pared 5 bases from V and 0 bases from J, leaving 12 bases between. CDR1 SGHDT and CDR2 YYEEEE come from the germline V gene. The CDR3 here is CASRPLRGSGNTIYF. DNA of the CDR3: TGTGCCAGCAGACCGCTCAGGGGCTCTGGAAACACCATATATTTT.

The table lists this clonotype with many counts. The chain is built from TRBV27 and TRBJ2-7; possibly TRBD2 for D (6 bases). Germline V lookup: CDR1 MNHEY, CDR2 SMNVEV (reference sequence). The CDR3 covers 17 residues. Trimming pared 5 bases from V and 5 bases from J, leaving 25 bases between. Here the CDR3 reads CASSVRVTTSSLHEQYF. The CDR3 nucleotides are TGTGCCAGCAGTGTAAGAGTCACGACTAGTAGTCTCCACGAGCAGTACTTC.

Concerning this clonotype: Germline is not matched at one junction end, which may reflect a read error. The rearrangement joins TRBV11-2 to TRBJ2-3; 7 bases align to TRBD1. The CDR3 contains 16 residues. Per the germline V gene, CDR1 is SGHAT and CDR2 is FQNNGV. In DNA, the CDR3 is TGTGCAAGCAGCACGATTGACAGGGCGAGCACAGGTACGCAGTATTTT. It specifies CASSTIDRASTGTQYF.

Turning to this clonotype: With only one base between it and a far larger clone, this is likely a read error. No conserved phenylalanine or tryptophan is present at the end of the CDR3, so a read error is the likely explanation. The rearrangement uses TRBV6-2 or TRBV6-3 and TRBJ1-1; no clear D gene. Germline assignment: CDR1 MNHEY and CDR2 SVGEGT. V shed 5 bases and J shed 7 bases, with 14 bases lying between them. CDR3 length: 13 residues. The CDR3 DNA is TGTGCCAGCAGTACCCCGTTTGGAAATGAAGCTTTCCTT. Encoded protein: CASSTPFGNEAFL.